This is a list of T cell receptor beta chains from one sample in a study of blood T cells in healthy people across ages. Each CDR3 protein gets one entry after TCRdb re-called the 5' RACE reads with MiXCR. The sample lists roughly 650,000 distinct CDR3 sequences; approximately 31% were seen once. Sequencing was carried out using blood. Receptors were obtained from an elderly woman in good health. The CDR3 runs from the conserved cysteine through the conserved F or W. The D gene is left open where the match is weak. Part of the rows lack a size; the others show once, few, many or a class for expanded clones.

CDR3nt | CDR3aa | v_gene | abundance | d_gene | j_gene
TGTGCCAGCAAAGACCGGGACAGGGGGTCGCGCACCGGGGAGCTGTTTTTT | CASKDRDRGSRTGELFF | TRBV7-2 | many | TRBD1 | TRBJ2-2
TGCGCCAGCAGCCAGGAAGGGGTGAGCACAGATACGCAGTATTTT | CASSQEGVSTDTQYF | TRBV4-1 | NA | NA | TRBJ2-3
TGTGCCATCAGTGAGTTGACAGGGGGCGGCGAGCAGTACTTC | CAISELTGGGEQYF | TRBV10-3 | few | TRBD1 | TRBJ2-7
TGCGCCAGCAGCTTGGGGGACAGAGATTCCTATGGCTACACCTTC | CASSLGDRDSYGYTF | TRBV5-1 | NA | TRBD1 | TRBJ1-2
TGCGCCAGCAGCTTGGCCCCGGGTACCTATGGCTACACCTTC | CASSLAPGTYGYTF | TRBV5-1 | NA | NA | TRBJ1-2
TGCAGCGTTCTTGGGGGAACGAACACCGGGGAGCTGTTTTTT | CSVLGGTNTGELFF | TRBV29-1 | few | NA | TRBJ2-2
TGCAGCGTTAAAAACGGGGAGACCCAGTACTTC | CSVKNGETQYF | TRBV29-1 | few | NA | TRBJ2-5
TGTGCCACCAGCAGAGACCGGGACAGCCCGTATACAACTAATGAAAAACTGTTTTTT | CATSRDRDSPYTTNEKLFF | TRBV15 | NA | TRBD1 | TRBJ1-4
TGCAGTGCTAAACCCCAAGAGACCCAGTACTTC | CSAKPQETQYF | TRBV20-1 | many | NA | TRBJ2-5
TGTGCCAGCAGCCAAGTAATGGGAGGGAGGGACCAGCCCCAGCATTTT | CASSQVMGGRDQPQHF | TRBV4-2 | NA | NA | TRBJ1-5
TGTGCCACCAGTGATTTCTCGCGGGGGACCCCTGGCAATGAGCAGTTCTTC | CATSDFSRGTPGNEQFF | TRBV24-1 | many | TRBD2 | TRBJ2-1
TGTGCCATCAGTAAAACGGGGGTGACCTACGAGCAGTACTTC | CAISKTGVTYEQYF | TRBV10-3 | few | NA | TRBJ2-7
TGCAGTGCCCCGACTAGCGGGAGCTCCTACAATGAGCAGTTCTTC | CSAPTSGSSYNEQFF | TRBV20-1 | NA | TRBD2 | TRBJ2-1
TGTGCCAGCAGCTTACGCAGGGGTGACGAGACCCAGTACTTC | CASSLRRGDETQYF | TRBV7-2 | NA | NA | TRBJ2-5
TGTGCCAGCAGTACCGATGAAGGGACAGGGAACGATGAGCAGTTCTTC | CASSTDEGTGNDEQFF | TRBV6-4 | NA | TRBD1 | TRBJ2-1
TGTGCCAGCAGTGAACAAGGGACCGGTGAAGAGACCCAGTACTTC | CASSEQGTGEETQYF | TRBV6-1 | NA | NA | TRBJ2-5
TGTGTCAGCAGCCAAGGACAGGGCAATCAGCCCCAGCATTTT | CVSSQGQGNQPQHF | TRBV6-5 | NA | TRBD1 | TRBJ1-5
NA | CVSWAGGAGSNEERFF | TRBV7-8 | once | NA | TRBJ1-4
TGTGCCAGCAGTTTAGTGGAGAACTATGGCTACACCTTC | CASSLVENYGYTF | TRBV12-3/TRBV12-4 | many | NA | TRBJ1-2
TGCAGTGCTAGAGACACCTTTGGAGGGGGCGGCAATCAGCCCCAGCATTTT | CSARDTFGGGGNQPQHF | TRBV20-1 | NA | TRBD1 | TRBJ1-5
TGCAGTGCTAGAGCCCAGCCCTACGAGCAGTACTTC | CSARAQPYEQYF | TRBV20-1 | many | NA | TRBJ2-7
TGTGCCAGCAGCTGGGACAGGGGCTCCTACGAGCAGTACTTC | CASSWDRGSYEQYF | TRBV7-6 | NA | TRBD1 | TRBJ2-7
TGTGCCAGCAGCGGGGGGACTAACTATGGCTACACCTTC | CASSGGTNYGYTF | TRBV5-6 | many | NA | TRBJ1-2
TGTGCCAGCAGTTACAACGAACAGGCCGTCTATGGCTACACCTTC | CASSYNEQAVYGYTF | TRBV6-2/TRBV6-3 | few | NA | TRBJ1-2
TGTGCCACCAGCAGAGATTTGGGGGCGGGGGTGCGAGGCAATCAGCCCCAGCATTTT | CATSRDLGAGVRGNQPQHF | TRBV15 | many | NA | TRBJ1-5
TGTGCCTGGAGTGGCCTTGGGGGTGGCGAGCAGTACTTC | CAWSGLGGGEQYF | TRBV30 | NA | NA | TRBJ2-7
TGTGCCAGCAGCGTACTACTAGCGGGGGGGCAAGAGACCCAGTACTTC | CASSVLLAGGQETQYF | TRBV7-2 | many | TRBD2 | TRBJ2-5
TGCGCCAGCAGCTCGGTGGGGGCCTCTAATGAAAAACTGTTTTTT | CASSSVGASNEKLFF | TRBV5-1 | many | NA | TRBJ1-4
TGTGCCAGCATTGAGACAGGGGCGACTGAAGCTTTCTTT | CASIETGATEAFF | TRBV6-2/TRBV6-3 | few | TRBD1 | TRBJ1-1
TGCGCCAGCAGTGATAGCGGGGGGACCACAGATACGCAGTATTTT | CASSDSGGTTDTQYF | TRBV10-2 | NA | TRBD2 | TRBJ2-3
TGCGCCAGCAGCTTGGAATCTGGGTGGGGGGCCTCCTACAATGAGCAGTTCTTC | CASSLESGWGASYNEQFF | TRBV5-1 | many | NA | TRBJ2-1
TGTGCCAGCAGTGAACGGGGGGCCAGCGGCGGGGAGCTGTTTTTT | CASSERGASGGELFF | TRBV6-1 | NA | NA | TRBJ2-2
TGTGCCAGCAGTCCCACTAGCGGGAGTACCTACGAGCAGTACTTC | CASSPTSGSTYEQYF | TRBV2 | many | TRBD2 | TRBJ2-7
TGTGCCAGCAGTTCCCCAGCGGGGGTTGGGGTCCCAAGCACAGATACGCAGTATTTT | CASSSPAGVGVPSTDTQYF | TRBV28 | few | TRBD2 | TRBJ2-3
TGCAGTGCTACCCTAGCGGGGTTCTCCTACGAGCAGTACTTC | CSATLAGFSYEQYF | TRBV20-1 | NA | TRBD2 | TRBJ2-7
TGTGCCAGCAGACGGGGCAGGAGGGAAACAGATACGCAGTATTTT | CASRRGRRETDTQYF | TRBV6-1 | many | NA | TRBJ2-3
TGTGCCAGCAGTTTGTTACAGATACAGACCCAGTACTTC | CASSLLQIQTQYF | TRBV28 | NA | NA | TRBJ2-5
TGTGCCAGCAGGGCAGGGGTTAGCAATCAGCCCCAGCATTTT | CASRAGVSNQPQHF | TRBV2 | NA | NA | TRBJ1-5
TGTGCCAGCAGTTACTCCCGGGGGGGGCGCAATTCACCCCTCCACTTT | CASSYSRGGRNSPLHF | TRBV6-5 | few | NA | TRBJ1-6
TGTGCCAGCAGAGGGGACAGGCACTATGGCTACACCTTC | CASRGDRHYGYTF | TRBV28 | NA | TRBD1 | TRBJ1-2
TGCAGCGGGTCTGACAGGGCGAATCAGCCCCAGCATTTT | CSGSDRANQPQHF | TRBV29-1 | NA | TRBD1 | TRBJ1-5
TGTGCCAGCAGCCTTACAAAGTTTAATTTTCGGGGGAACTATGGCTACACCTTC | CASSLTKFNFRGNYGYTF | TRBV7-9 | NA | NA | TRBJ1-2
TGTGCCAGCAGCTTAGCTCCAGCGGGGGCCTACAATGAGCAGTTCTTC | CASSLAPAGAYNEQFF | TRBV7-6 | many | TRBD2 | TRBJ2-1
TGTGCCTGGAGCCCCGGTAATGAGCAGTTCTTC | CAWSPGNEQFF | TRBV30 | NA | NA | TRBJ2-1
TGCAGTGCTAATTACGACAGGGGCGATAAGCAGTACTTC | CSANYDRGDKQYF | TRBV20-1 | NA | TRBD1 | TRBJ2-5
TGCAGCGTGGGACAGGGAATCAGTTACGGCCACGAGCAGTACTTC | CSVGQGISYGHEQYF | TRBV29-1 | many | TRBD1 | TRBJ2-7
TGTGCCAGCAGCCCTCGGGACACTACCACAGATACGCAGTATTTT | CASSPRDTTTDTQYF | TRBV7-3 | many | NA | TRBJ2-3
TGTGCCAGCGGGCGGGGGGCTGAGCAGTACTTC | CASGRGAEQYF | TRBV6-6 | NA | TRBD2 | TRBJ2-7
TGCGCCAGCAGCTTGGATAATACAAGGAATCAGCCCCAGCATTTT | CASSLDNTRNQPQHF | TRBV5-1 | NA | NA | TRBJ1-5